The 28 T cell receptor beta chains below come from one sample, sequenced in a study of T cells in women clearing cervical HPV infection. Here immunoSEQ multiplex PCR was the method, and the copy in TCRdb shows in-frame clones only, minus some. The sample includes about 27,000 clones. The sequenced material came from blood buffy coat. Receptors originate from a woman between 18 and 69 years old with a cervical HPV16 infection that either progressed to CIN3+ or cleared (not recorded which).

Points on this clone: Read coverage stops 3 residues before the CDR3 terminus; the germline J gene supplies the remainder. The chain is built from TRBV7-9 and TRBJ2-3; 7 bases agree with TRBD1. Germline V lookup: CDR1 SEHNR, CDR2 FQNEAQ (reference sequence). V lost 4 bases, J lost 2 bases, and 3 bases stayed unmatched. This CDR3 contains 14 residues. Here the CDR3 reads CASSYDRDTDTQYF. CDR3 DNA, as far as it was read: TGTGCCAGCAGCTATGACAGGGACACAGATACG.

Regarding this clone: The sequence runs out 3 residues before the end of the CDR3; the remainder is reconstructed from the germline J gene. The V and J genes are TRBV28 and TRBJ1-2; D uncertain. The V end was cut by 2 bases, the J end by 3 bases, with 4 bases between. The CDR3 covers 12 residues. Looked up from germline, CDR1 is MDHEN and CDR2 is SYDVKM. The part of the CDR3 DNA that was read is TGTGCCAGCAGTTTAACGGACTATGGC. Its protein product is CASSLTDYG. The CDR3 as a whole reads CASSLTDYGYTF.

Worth noting for this clone: The CDR3 is cut off 3 residues early in the read; its end comes from the germline J gene. This chain links TRBV29-1 with TRBJ1-4, with TRBD1 identical over 9 bases. The CDR3 sequence is 14 residues long. The V gene end was trimmed by 6 bases and the J gene end by 8 bases; junction bases not matched to a gene: 10. Looked up from germline, CDR1 is SQVTM and CDR2 is ANQGSEA. The sequenced CDR3 bases are TGCAGCGTAGTCCGGGACAGGGAGCCGGAAAAA. Encoded protein: CSVVRDREPEK. The whole CDR3 reads CSVVRDREPEKLFF.

Comment on this clone: Read sequence stops 3 residues before the CDR3 end, and the germline J gene provides the missing end. The chain joins TRBV11-2 to TRBJ2-3; the match to TRBD2 covers 12 bases. The CDR3 has 14 residues. Per germline, CDR1 SGHAT and CDR2 FQNNGV. CDR3 protein: CASRPTSGRQTQYF. CDR3 DNA (partial): TGTGCCAGCAGGCCGACTAGCGGGAGACAGACG.

As for this clone: The sequenced fragment ends 3 residues before the CDR3 boundary, so the rest is inferred from the germline J gene. The chain is built from TRBV18 and TRBJ1-2; the match to TRBD1 covers 8 bases. The CDR3 is 14 residues long. Germline V CDR1 and CDR2: KGHSH, LQKENI. V lost 3 bases, J lost 5 bases, and 5 bases stayed unmatched. The CDR3 spells CASSPSTGGYGYTF. The sequenced CDR3 bases are TGTGCCAGCTCACCCTCCACAGGGGGGTATGGC.

On this clone itself: Read data end 3 residues before the CDR3 end; the end is taken from the germline J gene. The J gene is TRBJ2-2, the V gene TRBV5-1; a weak D match, TRBD2 (6 bases). CDR3 length: 20 amino acids. V was pared by 2 bases and J by 3 bases, with 26 bases between. Per the germline V gene, CDR1 is SGHRS and CDR2 is YFSETQ. The CDR3: CASSFLSPRIAASDTGELFF. The sequenced CDR3 bases are TGCGCCAGCAGCTTTCTCTCCCCTCGGATAGCGGCCTCGGACACCGGGGAG. Together with reference TRBV5-1 and TRBJ2-2, the CDR3 gives the full variable domain: KAGVTQTPRYLIKTRGQQVTLSCSPISGHRSVSWYQQTPGQGLQFLFEYFSETQRNKGNFPGRFSGRQFSNSRSEMNVSTLELGDSALYLCASSFLSPRIAASDTGELFFGEGSRLTVL.

About this clone itself: The CDR3 is cut off 3 residues early in the read; its end comes from the germline J gene. J is TRBJ2-3 and V is TRBV29-1, with 11 bases matching TRBD2. Germline V CDR1 and CDR2: SQVTM, ANQGSEA. This CDR3 region has 13 residues. The J segment lost 8 bases and the V segment lost 3 bases, leaving 4 bases of the junction unmatched. The CDR3 loop is CSVDVAGGGTQYF. The CDR3 DNA, read in part, is TGCAGCGTTGACGTAGCGGGAGGGGGTACG.

Turning to this clone: The read ends 3 residues early relative to the CDR3; the germline J gene fills the gap. The chain links TRBV19 to TRBJ1-4; 7 bases match TRBD1. The CDR3 has 14 residues. Looked up from germline, CDR1 is LNHDA and CDR2 is SQIVND (reference sequence). Here the CDR3 reads CASSTGQDNSPLFF. The part of the CDR3 DNA that was read is TGTGCCAGTAGTACAGGACAGGATAATTCACCA.

This chain's CDR3 is CASSPGASGRHNEQFF. The DNA read from the CDR3 is TGTGCCAGCAGTCCCGGGGCTAGCGGGAGACACAATGAG. V usage is TRBV12-3 or TRBV12-4 and J usage is TRBJ2-1, with 10 bases fitting TRBD2. The CDR3 end lies 3 residues beyond the end of the read and is filled in from the germline J gene. The CDR3 runs 16 residues. J was trimmed by 5 bases and V by 5 bases; bases with no gene match: 9.

Remarks on this clone: The read finishes 3 residues shy of the CDR3 end, and the germline J gene is used to complete it. The chain links TRBV27 to TRBJ2-7, with D hard to call. Germline V lookup: CDR1 MNHEY, CDR2 SMNVEV (reference sequence). Trimming shortened V by 1 base and J by 4 bases, and 14 bases separated the two germline ends. The CDR3 is 15 amino acids. The CDR3 bases that were read are TGTGCCAGCAGTTTATTTCGGGTAAATCCATACGAG. Amino acids: CASSLFRVNPYE. The whole CDR3 sequence is CASSLFRVNPYEQYF.

As for this clone: Read coverage stops 3 residues before the CDR3 terminus; the germline J gene supplies the remainder. The chain has TRBV20-1 and TRBJ2-3, with D possibly matching TRBD2 (6 bases). Germline V gives CDR1 DFQATT, CDR2 SNEGSKA (reference sequence). There are 15 residues in the CDR3. Trimming left V 1 base short and J 2 bases short, with 13 bases between. CDR3 loop: CSARGGVGFTDTQYF. The CDR3 DNA, read in part, is TGCAGTGCTAGAGGGGGGGTAGGGTTCACAGATACG.

As for this clone: The DNA ends 3 residues before the CDR3 does, and the rest of the CDR3 is filled in from the germline J gene. This rearrangement joins TRBV19 to TRBJ2-7; 8 nucleotides agree with TRBD2. The length of the CDR3 is 15 residues. Germline CDR1 reads LNHDA; CDR2 reads SQIVND (reference sequence). V lost 5 bases to trimming and J lost 3 bases; unmatched junction nucleotides: 9. CDR3 bases read: TGTGCCAGTAGTCCGCCGGGACTAGGAGTCTACGAG. Translating it yields CASSPPGLGVYE. The entire CDR3 sequence reads CASSPPGLGVYEQYF.

A word on this clone: The read gets to within 3 residues of the CDR3 end, and the germline J gene fills in the rest. This sequence joins TRBV29-1 and TRBJ2-7; 7 bases map to TRBD1. Germline CDR1 reads SQVTM; CDR2 reads ANQGSEA. The trim removed 5 bases at V and 4 bases at J, leaving 11 bases unmatched. The CDR3 covers 14 residues. The sequenced part of the CDR3 DNA is TGCAGCGTTCTGCCCACAGGGGCCTCATACGAG. It yields the protein CSVLPTGASYE. The full CDR3 protein reads CSVLPTGASYEQYF.

In regard to this clone: Read data end 3 residues before the CDR3 end; the end is taken from the germline J gene. The chain carries TRBV5-1 and TRBJ2-2; the match to TRBD2 covers 8 bases. The CDR3 is 16 residues long. Germline values: CDR1 SGHRS, CDR2 YFSETQ. Germline trimming cut 4 bases from V and 3 bases from J; bases unmatched to any gene: 8. Here the CDR3 reads CASSRGLALDTGELFF. CDR3 bases read: TGCGCCAGCAGCCGAGGACTAGCTTTGGACACCGGGGAG.

A remark on this clone: The read ends 3 residues early relative to the CDR3; the germline J gene fills the gap. V is TRBV29-1 and J is TRBJ2-1; the match to TRBD1 covers 11 bases. Losses at the gene ends were 8 bases for V and 3 bases for J; bases not matched to a gene: 3. Germline assignment: CDR1 SQVTM and CDR2 ANQGSEA. This CDR3 has 13 amino acids. The CDR3 is CSTGTGGYNEQFF. CDR3 DNA, as far as it was read: TGCAGCACCGGGACAGGGGGCTACAATGAG.

Note on this clone: Coverage ceases 3 residues before the CDR3 finishes, and the germline J gene fills in the end. The chain is built from TRBV2 and TRBJ2-7, with 9 positions matching TRBD1. The V gene's germline CDR1 is SNHLY and CDR2 FYNNEI. The CDR3 runs to 14 residues. The ends lost 2 bases at V and 5 bases at J; junction bases unmatched: 4. The CDR3 region is CASSEITGGNEQYF. The covered CDR3 bases are TGTGCCAGCAGTGAAATAACAGGGGGCAACGAG.

A note on this clone: With the read ending 3 residues before the CDR3 end, the germline J gene is used to fill in that end. The rearrangement links TRBV20-1 to TRBJ2-5, with a tentative D call TRBD1 (5 bases). V gave up 0 bases and J gave up 4 bases, with 24 bases separating them. Germline assignment: CDR1 DFQATT and CDR2 SNEGSKA (reference sequence). The CDR3 extends over 18 amino acids. The CDR3: CSARDPSRRLSRGETQYF. The DNA read from the CDR3 is TGCAGTGCTAGAGATCCGTCTCGGCGACTTTCAAGGGGAGAGACC.

A remark on this clone: The read terminates 3 residues before the CDR3 end, so the remaining end is supplied by the germline J gene. The rearrangement joins TRBV14 to TRBJ1-4; TRBD1 aligns across 10 bases. J was trimmed by 7 bases and V by 3 bases; bases with no gene match: 2. CDR3 length: 14 residues. Per the germline V gene, CDR1 is SGHDN and CDR2 is FVKESK. CDR3 DNA (partial): TGTGCCAGCAGCCAGACAGGGGGCGGTGAAAAA. Translating it yields CASSQTGGGEK. The entire CDR3 protein is CASSQTGGGEKLFF.

Turning to this clone: The missing CDR3 end, 3 residues past where the read stops, is filled in from the germline J gene. This chain joins TRBV7-6 and TRBJ2-1; a possible D gene is TRBD2 (5 bases). Between the trimmed V and J ends, which lost 5 bases and 2 bases, there was a span of 19 bases. Germline V gives CDR1 SGHVS, CDR2 FNYEAQ. This CDR3 is 17 amino acids long. The CDR3 protein is CASSPGTDLSAYNEQFF. The covered CDR3 bases are TGTGCCAGCAGCCCCGGAACGGACTTATCCGCCTACAATGAG.

Concerning this clone itself: The read gets to within 3 residues of the CDR3 end, and the germline J gene fills in the rest. The V and J genes are TRBV30 and TRBJ2-1; TRBD2 might be the D (6 bases). CDR3 length: 17 residues. V was trimmed by 1 base and J by 5 bases, leaving 21 bases between them. In germline, CDR1 is GTSNPN, CDR2 SVGIG (reference sequence). The CDR3 loop reads CAWSGLGGLPSNNEQFF. The DNA read from the CDR3 is TGTGCCTGGAGTGGGCTGGGCGGACTACCCAGTAACAATGAG.

Worth noting for this clone: The read finishes 3 residues shy of the CDR3 end, and the germline J gene is used to complete it. The chain has TRBV7-9 and TRBJ2-4, with a tentative D call TRBD2 (5 bases). The germline V gene encodes CDR1 SEHNR and CDR2 FQNEAQ (reference sequence). The CDR3 covers 14 residues. The sequenced part of the CDR3 DNA is TGTGCCAGCAAGGGAGAGACAAGCCCCCGGGGT. Protein product: CASKGETSPRG. In full, the CDR3 is CASKGETSPRGQYF.

For this clone: The sequenced fragment ends 3 residues before the CDR3 boundary, so the rest is inferred from the germline J gene. The chain joins TRBV4-2 to TRBJ2-1; the match to TRBD2 covers 13 bases. V trimming: 4 bases; J trimming: 3 bases; junction bases outside the gene matches: 6. The CDR3 has 17 amino acids. Germline V CDR1 and CDR2: LGHNA, YNFKEQ. This chain's CDR3 is CASSLRTSGSVYNEQFF. Partial CDR3 DNA: TGTGCCAGCAGCCTACGGACTAGCGGGAGTGTCTACAATGAG.

This clone is deemed medium-sized by its frequency. Read coverage stops 3 residues before the CDR3 terminus; the germline J gene supplies the remainder. This rearrangement joins TRBV2 to TRBJ2-7, with D possibly TRBD1 on 5 matching bases. The V gene's germline CDR1 is SNHLY and CDR2 FYNNEI. V lost 8 bases, J lost 2 bases, and 16 bases lay in between. The CDR3 runs to 14 residues. CDR3 bases read: TGTGCCAGCTTCGGTAGACAGAAGACCTACGAG. Protein sequence: CASFGRQKTYE. The CDR3 in its entirety is CASFGRQKTYEQYF.

The CDR3 bases that were read are TGTGCCAGCTCACAAGGACAGGCGGACACTGAA. It translates to CASSQGQADTE. The full CDR3 protein reads CASSQGQADTEAFF. The J gene is TRBJ1-1, the V gene TRBV18; 7 bases are a match to TRBD1. From the germline J gene comes the end of the CDR3, since the read stops 3 residues before it. This CDR3 spans 14 amino acids. Germline lookup yields CDR1 KGHSH and CDR2 LQKENI. The V gene end was trimmed by 4 bases and the J gene end by 3 bases; junction bases not matched to a gene: 5.

In the case of this clone: The CDR3 is cut off 3 residues early in the read; its end comes from the germline J gene. Other nucleotide sequences in the sample specify the same CDR3. The chain recombines TRBV11-2 with TRBJ1-1; no clear D. This CDR3 has 15 residues. Germline V CDR1 and CDR2: SGHAT, FQNNGV. The DNA read from the CDR3 is TGTGCCAGCAGCTTAGACCGCGGGCTGACCACGGAA. It encodes CASSLDRGLTTE. The complete CDR3 sequence is CASSLDRGLTTEAFF.

A word on this clone: The missing CDR3 end, 3 residues past where the read stops, is filled in from the germline J gene. The chain couples TRBV2 to TRBJ1-5, with TRBD1 as a possible D gene (6 bases). The germline CDR1 and CDR2 sequences are SNHLY and FYNNEI. V lost 7 bases and J lost 4, with 14 bases in between. The CDR3 contains 14 residues. The sequenced part of the CDR3 DNA is TGTGCCAGCATCCGAGACAGGAGGAATCAGCCC. Protein product: CASIRDRRNQP. The full CDR3 reads CASIRDRRNQPQHF.

As to this clone: Coverage ceases 3 residues before the CDR3 finishes, and the germline J gene fills in the end. This sequence joins TRBV9 and TRBJ2-4; TRBD2 aligns across 8 bases. V was clipped by 3 bases and J by 3 bases; unmatched bases: 8. The germline V gene encodes CDR1 SGDLS and CDR2 YYNGEE. CDR3 length: 16 residues. CDR3 protein: CASSEGAGVSKNIQYF. The CDR3 bases that were read are TGTGCCAGCAGCGAGGGAGCGGGAGTAAGCAAAAACATT.

About this clone: With the read ending 3 residues before the CDR3 end, the germline J gene is used to fill in that end. The chain links TRBV19 to TRBJ1-2; 8 bases match TRBD1. Germline CDR1 and CDR2: LNHDA and SQIVND (reference sequence). The trim removed 8 bases at V and 3 bases at J, leaving 5 bases unmatched. The CDR3 is 13 amino acids. CDR3 bases read: TGTGCCAGTTGGGGACAGGCTTACTATGGC. This encodes CASWGQAYYG. The whole CDR3 is CASWGQAYYGYTF.